This T cell receptor beta chain was recorded in a study of T-cell reconstitution after alpha-beta-depleted transplantation in children. The CDR3 is 13 amino acids. Deletions cut 1 base from V and 8 bases from J, with 11 bases between. Using unique molecular identifiers, the investigators prepared the TCRbeta library. TCRdb re-called the PCR reads through MiXCR, storing one row per CDR3 protein. The sample consists of about 610,000 distinct CDR3 sequences, approximately 10% of them appearing once. This clonotype was detected a few times. This rearrangement joins TRBV12-3 or TRBV12-4 to TRBJ1-1, with D maybe TRBD1 (6 bases). Here the sequenced sample was PBMCs from the stem cell graft donor, taken from the stem cell graft. The TCR originated in a human donor who donated a stem cell graft to a child with acute myeloid leukemia. CDR3: CASSLVRGIEAFF. Here the CDR3 DNA reads TGTGCCAGCAGTTTAGTGAGGGGGATCGAAGCTTTCTTT.